The T cell receptor (beta chain) under discussion was sequenced for a study of T cells after yellow fever vaccination. Generation of TCR cDNA used 5'RACE template switching (which added a universal primer site and UMIs). MiXCR, applied by TCRdb to the 5' RACE reads, yields one record per CDR3 protein. The sample holds roughly 260,000 distinct CDR3 sequences, over 10% seen once. The CDR3 is 13 residues long. Looked up from germline, CDR1 is SGHVS and CDR2 is FQNEAQ. The ends were cut back, 1 base at V and 5 bases at J, with 8 bases in the middle. This sequence joins TRBV7-8 and TRBJ1-2; no reliable D call. Sequenced here: CD4+ T cells sorted from PBMCs, sampled 45 days after the yellow fever booster vaccination. This receptor was obtained from a man under 40 who received the YFV17D yellow fever vaccine. The CDR3 reads CASSLEAAYGYTF. The CDR3 coding sequence is TGTGCCAGCAGCTTAGAGGCAGCATATGGCTACACCTTC.